Each of the 9 T cell receptor beta chains below was sequenced from the same sample in a study of shared clonotypes between healthy human individuals. Here immunoSEQ multiplex PCR was the method, and the copy in TCRdb shows in-frame clones only, minus some. In the table there are around 440,000 clones, roughly three quarters of which are singletons. Input material: PBMCs. The receptors stem from a woman aged 40 to 50 in good health. Some clones in this sample may be carry-over from other donors' samples.

J is TRBJ2-7 and V is TRBV11-1; maybe TRBD2 (5 bases). In germline, CDR1 is SGHAT, CDR2 FQDESV (reference sequence). Trimming took 3 bases from V and 4 from J, leaving 13 bases between them. The length of the CDR3 is 14 residues. The CDR3 region is CASSFFGREYEQYF. As DNA, the CDR3 is TGTGCCAGCAGCTTTTTCGGAAGGGAGTACGAGCAGTACTTC.

The V call is TRBV5-6, the J call TRBJ1-2; D call uncertain. In germline, CDR1 is SGHDT, CDR2 YYEEEE. The CDR3 runs 15 residues. V was shortened by 1 base and J by 3 bases, with 13 bases between the two germline ends. The CDR3 DNA reads as TGTGCCAGCAGCTTGCCCTCAATTGGGGACTATGGCTACACCTTC. Protein product: CASSLPSIGDYGYTF.

A remark on this clone: This likely stems from a read error, as it lies one base from a far larger clone. The J gene is TRBJ1-6, the V gene TRBV30; D may be TRBD1 (5 bases). Germline V gene lookup returns CDR1 GTSNPN and CDR2 SVGIG (reference sequence). The CDR3 length is 14 residues. Trimming cost V 0 bases and J 9 bases, with 12 bases left between them. CDR3 nucleotides: TGTGCCTGGAGTGTACATGGGGGGGGTTCACCCCTCCACTTT. Encoded protein: CAWSVHGGGSPLHF.

This clone appeared once. V usage is TRBV18 and J usage is TRBJ2-1; TRBD1 matches at 7 bases. The ends lost 8 bases at V and 4 bases at J; junction bases unmatched: 5. The CDR3 is 13 residues long. Germline CDR1 KGHSH, CDR2 LQKENI. Here the CDR3 reads CASRTGEYNEQFF. The CDR3 bases are TGTGCCAGCAGAACAGGGGAGTACAATGAGCAGTTCTTC.

About this clone: At the DNA level, this CDR3 is encoded by other sequences in the same sample as well. The V call is TRBV27, the J call TRBJ1-5; 9 positions match TRBD1. J gave up 1 base and V 1 base, and 5 bases lay outside the gene matches. Germline CDR1 MNHEY, CDR2 SMNVEV (reference sequence). The CDR3 runs 17 residues. The CDR3 sequence is CASSLWVGTGSNQPQHF. The CDR3 region has the DNA TGTGCCAGCAGTTTATGGGTCGGGACAGGGAGCAATCAGCCCCAGCATTTT.

The chain has TRBV4-1 and TRBJ2-7; the D gene is possibly TRBD1 (6 bases). The CDR3 is 15 residues long. The V gene's germline CDR1 is MGHRA and CDR2 YSYEKL. V was clipped by 4 bases and J by 4 bases, with 17 bases between them. In DNA form, the CDR3 reads TGCGCCAGCAGCCCGGGGCCAGGGGATGGGTACGAGCAGTACTTC. Protein sequence: CASSPGPGDGYEQYF.

A note on this clone: This may be a read error: a much more frequent sequence differs by one nucleotide. Other DNA sequences in the same sample also yield this CDR3. V and J are TRBV6-1 and TRBJ2-1; TRBD2 might be the D (5 bases). The V gene's germline CDR1 is MNHNS and CDR2 SASEGT. The CDR3 contains 14 residues. CDR3 nucleotides: TGTGCTAGCAGTGAAGGCGGGTATTACAATGAGCAGTTCTTC. The encoded protein is CASSEGGYYNEQFF.

This chain joins TRBV15 and TRBJ2-1, with 11 bases matching TRBD2. Germline V gene sequence: CDR1 LNHNV, CDR2 YYDKDF (reference sequence). The length of the CDR3 is 15 residues. V was pared by 2 bases and J by 6 bases, with 3 bases of the junction left unmatched. The CDR3 region is CATSRFLAGGNEQFF. As DNA, the CDR3 is TGTGCCACCAGCAGATTCCTAGCGGGAGGCAATGAGCAGTTCTTC.

With respect to this clone: A read error may be the cause here, since a much bigger clone is one base away. Other DNA sequences in this specimen translate into the identical CDR3. The CDR3: CSVEDPGTYEQYF. In DNA, the CDR3 is TGCAGCGTCGAAGATCCGGGGACCTACGAGCAGTACTTC. The rearrangement uses TRBV29-1 and TRBJ2-7, with D possibly being TRBD2 (5 bases). The CDR3 has 13 residues. CDR1 and CDR2 (germline): SQVTM, ANQGSEA.